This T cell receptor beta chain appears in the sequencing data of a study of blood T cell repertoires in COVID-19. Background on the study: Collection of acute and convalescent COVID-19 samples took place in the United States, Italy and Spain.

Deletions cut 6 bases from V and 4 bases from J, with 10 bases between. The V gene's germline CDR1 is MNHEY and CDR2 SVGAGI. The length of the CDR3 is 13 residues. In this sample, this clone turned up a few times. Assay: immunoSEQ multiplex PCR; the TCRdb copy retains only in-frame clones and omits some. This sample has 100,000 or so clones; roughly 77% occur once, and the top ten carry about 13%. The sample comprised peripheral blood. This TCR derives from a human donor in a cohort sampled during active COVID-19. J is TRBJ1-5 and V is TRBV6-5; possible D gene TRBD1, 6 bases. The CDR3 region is CASSYDRNQPQHF. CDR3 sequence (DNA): TGTGCCAGCAGCTATGACAGGAATCAGCCCCAGCATTTT.